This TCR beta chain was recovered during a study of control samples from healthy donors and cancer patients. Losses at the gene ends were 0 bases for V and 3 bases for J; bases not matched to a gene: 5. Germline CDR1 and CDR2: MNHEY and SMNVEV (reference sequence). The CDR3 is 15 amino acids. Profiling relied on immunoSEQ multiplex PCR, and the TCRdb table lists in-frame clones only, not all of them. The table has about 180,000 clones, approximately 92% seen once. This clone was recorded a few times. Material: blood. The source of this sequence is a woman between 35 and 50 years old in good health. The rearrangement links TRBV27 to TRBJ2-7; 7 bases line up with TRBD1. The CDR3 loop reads CASSLSQGTGYEQYF. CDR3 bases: TGTGCCAGCAGTTTATCACAGGGGACGGGCTACGAGCAGTACTTC.